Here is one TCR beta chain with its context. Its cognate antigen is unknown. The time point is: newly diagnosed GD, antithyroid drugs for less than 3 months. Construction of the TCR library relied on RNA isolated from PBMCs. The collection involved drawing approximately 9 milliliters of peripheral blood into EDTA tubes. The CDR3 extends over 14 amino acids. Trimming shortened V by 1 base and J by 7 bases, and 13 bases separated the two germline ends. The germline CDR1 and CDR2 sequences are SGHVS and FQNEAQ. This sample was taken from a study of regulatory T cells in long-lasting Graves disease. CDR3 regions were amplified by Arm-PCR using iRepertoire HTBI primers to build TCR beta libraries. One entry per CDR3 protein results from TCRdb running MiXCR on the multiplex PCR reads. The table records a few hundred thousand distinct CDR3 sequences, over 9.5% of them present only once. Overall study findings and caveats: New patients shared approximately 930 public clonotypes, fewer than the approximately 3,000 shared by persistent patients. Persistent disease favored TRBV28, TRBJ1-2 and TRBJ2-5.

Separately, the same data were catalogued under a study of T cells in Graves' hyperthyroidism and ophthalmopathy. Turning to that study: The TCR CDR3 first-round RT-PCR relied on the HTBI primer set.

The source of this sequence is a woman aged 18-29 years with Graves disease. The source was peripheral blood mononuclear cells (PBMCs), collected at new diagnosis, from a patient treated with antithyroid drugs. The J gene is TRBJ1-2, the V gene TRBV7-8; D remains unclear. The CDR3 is CASSLGQRQGGYTF. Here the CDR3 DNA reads TGTGCCAGCAGCTTAGGACAAAGACAAGGTGGCTACACCTTC.